This TCR beta chain was profiled in a study of Ad26.COV2.S vaccination and SARS-CoV-2 variants. Looking at the study overall: Ad26.COV2.S arm of COV1001 included the donor. Doses of Ad26.COV2.S were injected into muscle once or twice, 56 days apart. Study outcomes and limitations: Responses of T cells in total may have been underestimated by the TCR breadth and depth analyses.

With regard to this clone: Its antigen is undetermined.

TCRdb's table, derived via immunoSEQ multiplex PCR, lists solely in-frame clones and lacks some. The sample includes 300,000 to 400,000 clones, more than 75% seen only once; the top ten take around 3%. Regarding treatment: 15 to 20 received Ad26.COV2.S at low or high dose, single or two shots; about 5 received placebo; per-sample allocation not given. Sampling was performed 63 days after the first vaccine or placebo injection. Based in Boston, the donor was an adult of 18-55 years. The specimen was peripheral blood, collected in a trial of Ad26.COV2.S vaccine versus placebo. This clonotype originated in a person aged 18 to 65 who received the Ad26.COV2.S COVID-19 vaccine or a placebo.

CDR3 amino acids: CASSLGPPGLAGAHYEQYF. The CDR3 DNA reads as TGTGCCAGCAGCTTAGGCCCGCCGGGACTAGCGGGAGCGCACTACGAGCAGTACTTC. This sequence joins TRBV7-2 and TRBJ2-7; 14 bases line up with TRBD2. The V gene end was trimmed by 1 base and the J gene end by 3 bases; junction bases not matched to a gene: 11. The germline gives CDR1 SGHTA, CDR2 FQGNSA. The CDR3 consists of 19 residues.